This section outlines one T cell receptor beta chain sequence together with its context. Its antigen is not known. Since it is a stray read in a library aimed at alpha chains, this beta chain has a size that is not meaningful. The data were obtained in a study of glioma-infiltrating T cells. Study-level points and caveats: Tissue and blood shared very few CDR3 sequences.

Trimming took 3 bases from V and 3 from J, leaving 6 bases between them. CDR3 length: 13 amino acids. Germline lookup yields CDR1 SGHTA and CDR2 FQGNSA. Amplification of TCR alpha and beta CDR3 regions from RNA used iRepertoire nested multiplex PCR. Tissue mRNA or PBMC total RNA, roughly 85-450 ng, went into one-step reverse transcription and amplification. TCRdb analysed the multiplex PCR reads with MiXCR anew, one entry per CDR3 protein. This table has about 3,500 distinct CDR3 sequences, roughly 90% appearing once. V is TRBV7-2 and J is TRBJ1-5; no definite D call. The receptor was derived from a human donor with low-grade glioma or glioblastoma, undergoing nonglioma brain surgery, or in good health (not recorded which). The sample was glioma tissue, nonneoplastic brain tissue, or PBMCs (not recorded which). The CDR3 DNA follows: TGTGCCAGCAGCTTCAGTACCAATCAGCCCCAGCATTTT. Translated, it gives CASSFSTNQPQHF.